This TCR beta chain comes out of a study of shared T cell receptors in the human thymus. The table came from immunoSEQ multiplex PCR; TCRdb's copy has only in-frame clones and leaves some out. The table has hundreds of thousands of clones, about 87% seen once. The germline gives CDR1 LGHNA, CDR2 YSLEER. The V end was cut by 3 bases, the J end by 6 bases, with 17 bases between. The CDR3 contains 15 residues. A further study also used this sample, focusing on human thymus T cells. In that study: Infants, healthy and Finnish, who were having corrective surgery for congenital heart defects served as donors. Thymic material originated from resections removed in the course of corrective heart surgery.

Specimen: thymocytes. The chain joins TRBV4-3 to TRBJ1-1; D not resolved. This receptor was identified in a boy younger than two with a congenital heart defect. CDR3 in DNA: TGCGCCAGCAGCCATCCTGGGCCTGAGGGAGCTGAAGCTTTCTTT. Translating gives CASSHPGPEGAEAFF.